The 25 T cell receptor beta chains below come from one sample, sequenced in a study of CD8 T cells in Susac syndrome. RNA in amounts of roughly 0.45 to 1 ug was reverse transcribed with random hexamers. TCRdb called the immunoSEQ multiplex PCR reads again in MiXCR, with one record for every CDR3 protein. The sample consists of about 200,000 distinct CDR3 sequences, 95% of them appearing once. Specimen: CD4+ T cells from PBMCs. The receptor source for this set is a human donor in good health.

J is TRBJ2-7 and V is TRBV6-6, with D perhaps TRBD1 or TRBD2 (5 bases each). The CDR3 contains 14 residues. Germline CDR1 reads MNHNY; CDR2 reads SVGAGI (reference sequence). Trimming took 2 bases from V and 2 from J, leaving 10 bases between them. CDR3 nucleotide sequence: TGTGCCAGCAGTTACGTTCGAGGGGCCTACGAGCAGTACTTC. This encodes CASSYVRGAYEQYF.

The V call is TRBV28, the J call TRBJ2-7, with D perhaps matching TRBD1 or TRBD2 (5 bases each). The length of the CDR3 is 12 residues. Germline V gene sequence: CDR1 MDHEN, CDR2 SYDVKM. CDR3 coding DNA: TGTGCTACGAGAGGGGACTCCTACGAGCAGTACGTC. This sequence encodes CATRGDSYEQYV.

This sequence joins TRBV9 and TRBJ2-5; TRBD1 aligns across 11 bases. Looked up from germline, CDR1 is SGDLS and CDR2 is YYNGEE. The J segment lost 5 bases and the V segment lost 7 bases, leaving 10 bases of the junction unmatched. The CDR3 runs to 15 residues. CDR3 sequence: CASGGQGARTETQYF. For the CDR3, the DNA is TGTGCCAGCGGCGGACAGGGGGCAAGAACGGAGACCCAGTACTTC.

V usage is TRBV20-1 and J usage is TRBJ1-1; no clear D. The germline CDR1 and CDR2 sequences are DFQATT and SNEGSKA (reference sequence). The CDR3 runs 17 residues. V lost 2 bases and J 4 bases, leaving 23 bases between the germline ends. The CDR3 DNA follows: TGCAGTGCTAGACCTCGTGGCGCAGGAGTGTTTGGCACTGAAGCTTTCTTT. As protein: CSARPRGAGVFGTEAFF.

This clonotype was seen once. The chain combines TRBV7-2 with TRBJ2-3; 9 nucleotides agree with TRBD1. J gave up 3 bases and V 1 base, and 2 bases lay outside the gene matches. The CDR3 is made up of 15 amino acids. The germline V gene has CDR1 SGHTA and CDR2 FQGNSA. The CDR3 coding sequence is TGTGCCAGCAGCTTAGACGGACAGGGGACAGATACGCAGTATTTT. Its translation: CASSLDGQGTDTQYF.

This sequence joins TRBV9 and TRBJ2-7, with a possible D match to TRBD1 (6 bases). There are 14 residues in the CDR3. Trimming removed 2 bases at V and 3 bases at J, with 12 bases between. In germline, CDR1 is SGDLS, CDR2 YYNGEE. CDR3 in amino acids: CASSVNTGYYEQYF. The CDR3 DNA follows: TGTGCCAGCAGCGTTAACACAGGGTACTACGAGCAGTACTTC.

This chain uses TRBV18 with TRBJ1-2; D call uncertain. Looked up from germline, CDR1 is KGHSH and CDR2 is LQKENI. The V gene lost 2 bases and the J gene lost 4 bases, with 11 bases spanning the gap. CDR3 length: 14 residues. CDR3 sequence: CASSPKGEPYGYTF. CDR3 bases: TGTGCCAGCTCACCAAAGGGAGAACCCTATGGCTACACCTTC.

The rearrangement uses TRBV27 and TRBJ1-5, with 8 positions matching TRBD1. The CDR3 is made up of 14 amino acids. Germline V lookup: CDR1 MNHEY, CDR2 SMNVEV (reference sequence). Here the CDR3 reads CALLRQGWDQPQHF. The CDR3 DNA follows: TGTGCGCTTCTCAGACAGGGGTGGGATCAGCCCCAGCATTTT.

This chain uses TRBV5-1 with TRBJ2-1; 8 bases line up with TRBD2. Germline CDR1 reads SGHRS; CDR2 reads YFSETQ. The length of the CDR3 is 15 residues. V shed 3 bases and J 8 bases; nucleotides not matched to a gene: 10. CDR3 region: CASSYKAGEVDEQFF. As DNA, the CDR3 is TGCGCCAGCAGCTACAAAGCGGGAGAAGTCGATGAGCAGTTCTTC.

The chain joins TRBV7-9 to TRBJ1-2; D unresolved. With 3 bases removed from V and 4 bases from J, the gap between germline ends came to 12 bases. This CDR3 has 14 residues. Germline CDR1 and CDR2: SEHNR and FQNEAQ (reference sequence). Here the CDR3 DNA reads TGTGCCAGCAGCTTGCTCCGGGTTCCCTATGGCTACACCTTC. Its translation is CASSLLRVPYGYTF.

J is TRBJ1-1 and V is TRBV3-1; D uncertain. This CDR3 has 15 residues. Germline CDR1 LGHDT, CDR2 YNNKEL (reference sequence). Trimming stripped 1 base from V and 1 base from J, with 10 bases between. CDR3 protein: CASSQAGLGNTEAFF. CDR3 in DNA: TGTGCCAGCAGCCAAGCCGGGCTGGGGAACACTGAAGCTTTCTTT.

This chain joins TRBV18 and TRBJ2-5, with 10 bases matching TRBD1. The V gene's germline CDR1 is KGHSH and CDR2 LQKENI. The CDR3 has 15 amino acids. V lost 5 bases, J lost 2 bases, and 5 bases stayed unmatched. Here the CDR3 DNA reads TGTGCCAGCTCATCCGGGACAGGGGCGCAAGAGACCCAGTACTTC. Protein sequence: CASSSGTGAQETQYF.

The CDR3 bases are TGCAGCGTTGAAGGGGGAGCCGGGGATCAGCCCCAGCATTTT. It yields the protein CSVEGGAGDQPQHF. The rearrangement uses TRBV29-1 and TRBJ1-5; D unclear. CDR1 is SQVTM and CDR2 is ANQGSEA in the germline V gene. Deletions cut 1 base from V and 5 bases from J, with 12 bases between. The CDR3 is made up of 14 amino acids.

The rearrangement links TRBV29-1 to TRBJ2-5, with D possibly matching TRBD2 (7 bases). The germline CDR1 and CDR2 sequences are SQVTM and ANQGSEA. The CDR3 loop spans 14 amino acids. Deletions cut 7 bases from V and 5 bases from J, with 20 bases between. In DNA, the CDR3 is TGCAGCGCCTTAAGACAGGCCGGGGGGGAGACCCAGTACTTC. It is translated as CSALRQAGGETQYF.

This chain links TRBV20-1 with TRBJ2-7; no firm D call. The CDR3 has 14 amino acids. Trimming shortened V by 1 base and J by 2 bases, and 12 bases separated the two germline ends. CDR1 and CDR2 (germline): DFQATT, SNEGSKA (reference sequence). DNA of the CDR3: TGCAGTGCTAGAGGAGAAGGCGTTGCCTACGAGCAGTACTTC. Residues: CSARGEGVAYEQYF.

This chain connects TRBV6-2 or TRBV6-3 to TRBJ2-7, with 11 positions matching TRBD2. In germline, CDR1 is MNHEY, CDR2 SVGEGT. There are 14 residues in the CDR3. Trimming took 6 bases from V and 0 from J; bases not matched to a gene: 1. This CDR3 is CASRTSGSSYEQYV. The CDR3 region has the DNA TGTGCCAGCAGAACTAGCGGGAGCTCCTACGAGCAGTACGTC.

The CDR3 region is CASSRLASTDTQYF. DNA of the CDR3: TGTGCCAGCAGCCGACTAGCGAGCACAGATACGCAGTATTTT. The chain carries TRBV7-8 and TRBJ2-3; 8 bases are shared with TRBD2. Germline-derived CDR1 and CDR2 are SGHVS and FQNEAQ. This CDR3 has 14 residues. The V gene end was trimmed by 5 bases and the J gene end by 0 bases; junction bases not matched to a gene: 1.

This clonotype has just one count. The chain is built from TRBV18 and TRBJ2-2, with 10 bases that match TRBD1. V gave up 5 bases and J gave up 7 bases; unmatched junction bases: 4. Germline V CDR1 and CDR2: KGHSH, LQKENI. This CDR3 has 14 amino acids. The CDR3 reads CASSRDRGRGELFF. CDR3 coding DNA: TGTGCCAGCTCAAGGGACAGGGGACGCGGGGAGCTGTTTTTT.

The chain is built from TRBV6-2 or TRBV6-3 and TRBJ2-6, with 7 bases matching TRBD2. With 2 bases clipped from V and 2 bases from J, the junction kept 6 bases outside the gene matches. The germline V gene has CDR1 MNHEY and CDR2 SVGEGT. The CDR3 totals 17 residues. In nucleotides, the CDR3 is TGTGCCAGCAGTTACCCCGGGGGGACGGCTGGGGCCAACGTCCTGACTTTC. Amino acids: CASSYPGGTAGANVLTF.

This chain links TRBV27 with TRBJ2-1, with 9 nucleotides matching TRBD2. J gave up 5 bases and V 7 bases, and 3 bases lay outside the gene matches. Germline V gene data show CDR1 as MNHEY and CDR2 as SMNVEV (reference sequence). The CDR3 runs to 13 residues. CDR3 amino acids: CASTSSGDNEQFF. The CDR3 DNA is TGTGCCAGCACGTCTAGCGGGGACAATGAGCAGTTCTTC.

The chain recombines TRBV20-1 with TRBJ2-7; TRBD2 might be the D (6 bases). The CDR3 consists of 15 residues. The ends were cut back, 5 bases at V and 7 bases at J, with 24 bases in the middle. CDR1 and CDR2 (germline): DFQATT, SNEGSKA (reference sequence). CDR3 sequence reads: CSARRGKGGRTEQYV. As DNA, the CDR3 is TGCAGTGCTCGCCGGGGCAAGGGAGGCAGAACTGAGCAGTACGTC.

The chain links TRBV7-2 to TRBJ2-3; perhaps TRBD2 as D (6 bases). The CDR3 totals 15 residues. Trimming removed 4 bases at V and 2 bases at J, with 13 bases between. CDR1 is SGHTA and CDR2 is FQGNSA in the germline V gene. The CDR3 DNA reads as TGTGCCAGCAGCTACCTTAGCGGAATCACAGATACGCAGTATTTT. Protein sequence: CASSYLSGITDTQYF.

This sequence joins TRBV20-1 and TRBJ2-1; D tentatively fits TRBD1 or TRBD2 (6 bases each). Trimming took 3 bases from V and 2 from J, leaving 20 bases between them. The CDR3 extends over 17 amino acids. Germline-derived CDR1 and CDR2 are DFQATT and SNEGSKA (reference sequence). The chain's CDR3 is CSARDRGGGLAYNEQFF. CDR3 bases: TGCAGTGCTAGGGACCGCGGAGGGGGTCTTGCCTACAATGAGCAGTTCTTC.

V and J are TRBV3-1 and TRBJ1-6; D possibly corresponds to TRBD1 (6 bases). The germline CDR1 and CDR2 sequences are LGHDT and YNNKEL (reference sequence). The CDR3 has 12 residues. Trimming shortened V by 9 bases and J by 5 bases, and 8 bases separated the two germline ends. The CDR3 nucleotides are TGTGCCAGTCGACAGGATAATTCACCCCTCCACTTT. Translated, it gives CASRQDNSPLHF.

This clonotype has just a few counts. CDR3 in DNA: TGTGCCAGTAGCCGGGACAGGGATGAAAAACTGTTTTTT. This encodes CASSRDRDEKLFF. The chain recombines TRBV19 with TRBJ1-4, with TRBD1 matching over 9 bases. Germline assignment: CDR1 LNHDA and CDR2 SQIVND (reference sequence). The CDR3 loop spans 13 amino acids. V dropped 6 bases and J dropped 6; count of bases not matched to a gene: 2.